Each of the 4 T cell receptor beta chains below was sequenced from the same sample in a study of blood T cell repertoires in COVID-19. Here immunoSEQ multiplex PCR was the method, and the copy in TCRdb shows in-frame clones only, minus some. The top ten hold roughly 5% of the sample, which has roughly 120,000 clones, roughly 85% seen once. The material sequenced was peripheral blood. These receptors all stem from a woman aged 55-75 years with COVID-19, enrolled during active disease.

This clone has a single count. The chain carries TRBV29-1 and TRBJ2-1, with 9 nucleotides matching TRBD2. Germline values: CDR1 SQVTM, CDR2 ANQGSEA. V trimming: 4 bases; J trimming: 3 bases; junction bases outside the gene matches: 7. The CDR3 spans 15 residues. The CDR3 DNA is TGCAGCGTTGTAGGGCGGGGGGGCGACTACAATGAGCAGTTCTTC. Encoded protein: CSVVGRGGDYNEQFF.

V and J are TRBV3-1 (or the pseudogene TRBV3-2) and TRBJ2-3, with 8 bases identical to TRBD2. The CDR3 has 17 residues. Trimming took 0 bases from V and 0 from J; bases not matched to a gene: 5. Germline-derived CDR1 and CDR2 are LGHDT and YNNKEL (reference sequence). The CDR3 nucleotides read TGTGCCAGCAGCCAAGATCTTGTAGCGGGGAGCACAGATACGCAGTATTTT. Translated, it gives CASSQDLVAGSTDTQYF.

In this sample, this clone turned up many times. The genes are TRBV4-1 and TRBJ1-2; D gene ambiguous. The CDR3 has 15 residues. The V gene's germline CDR1 is MGHRA and CDR2 YSYEKL. Trimming pared 3 bases from V and 4 bases from J, leaving 15 bases between. CDR3 sequence: CASSQAAGLPYGYTF. In DNA, the CDR3 is TGCGCCAGCAGCCAGGCAGCCGGACTACCCTATGGCTACACCTTC.

The J gene is TRBJ1-4, the V gene TRBV5-1; 7 bases agree with TRBD1. V was pared by 0 bases and J by 7 bases, with 9 bases of the junction left unmatched. The V gene's germline CDR1 is SGHRS and CDR2 YFSETQ. The CDR3 sequence is 16 residues long. CDR3 bases: TGCGCCAGCAGCTTGGGAGACCGGGACAGTTTTGAAAAACTGTTTTTT. The encoded protein is CASSLGDRDSFEKLFF.